The next 7 T cell receptor beta chains were all read from a single sample in a study of identical twins. TCRdb ran MiXCR on the 5' RACE reads and lists one entry per CDR3 protein. The sample lists around 570,000 distinct CDR3 sequences, more than 9% occurring once. These data also featured in a second study, about yellow fever vaccine responses in identical twins.

Sequenced: PBMCs. The receptors here all came from a woman between 18 and 29 years old in good health.

The V call is TRBV6-1, the J call TRBJ2-2, with TRBD2 matching over 9 bases. After removal of 6 bases from V and 6 bases from J, the junction contained 5 bases not matched to a gene. The CDR3 is 14 amino acids. Germline V gene lookup returns CDR1 MNHNS and CDR2 SASEGT. The CDR3 loop reads CASRRGRVPGELFF. In DNA form, the CDR3 reads TGTGCCAGCAGACGCGGGAGGGTTCCCGGGGAGCTGTTTTTT.

The J gene is TRBJ2-2, the V gene TRBV7-2; possible D gene TRBD2, 6 bases. With 4 bases removed from V and 4 bases from J, the gap between germline ends came to 13 bases. The germline V gene has CDR1 SGHTA and CDR2 FQGNSA. This CDR3 is 15 amino acids long. CDR3 sequence: CASSWDLPSTGELFF. The CDR3 DNA is TGTGCCAGCAGCTGGGACTTGCCTTCCACCGGGGAGCTGTTTTTT.

The rearrangement uses TRBV29-1 and TRBJ2-1; TRBD2 matches 14 bases. Germline-derived CDR1 and CDR2 are SQVTM and ANQGSEA. V dropped 5 bases and J dropped 0; count of bases not matched to a gene: 3. The CDR3 covers 16 residues. Here the CDR3 reads CSVRTSGGSSYNEQFF. CDR3 DNA: TGCAGCGTTCGGACTAGCGGGGGGAGCTCCTACAATGAGCAGTTCTTC.

This chain links TRBV29-1 with TRBJ2-1; 7 bases line up with TRBD2. This CDR3 spans 14 amino acids. The J segment lost 0 bases and the V segment lost 5 bases, leaving 4 bases of the junction unmatched. Germline V gives CDR1 SQVTM, CDR2 ANQGSEA. CDR3 in DNA: TGCAGCGTTCTAGCGGTTTACTCCTACAATGAGCAGTTCTTC. Its translation is CSVLAVYSYNEQFF.

This clonotype occurred many times. This chain joins TRBV5-1 and TRBJ2-7; D not certain. The CDR3 covers 14 residues. The ends were cut back, 0 bases at V and 3 bases at J, with 10 bases in the middle. Germline V CDR1 and CDR2: SGHRS, YFSETQ. The CDR3 DNA is TGCGCCAGCAGCTTGGACGTCTCATACTACGAGCAGTACTTC. It yields the protein CASSLDVSYYEQYF.

This clonotype occurred a few times. The chain uses TRBV27 and TRBJ2-7; TRBD1 might be the D (5 bases). The ends were cut back, 4 bases at V and 3 bases at J, with 10 bases in the middle. CDR3 length: 13 amino acids. Germline V lookup: CDR1 MNHEY, CDR2 SMNVEV (reference sequence). The CDR3 here is CASSSTGYYEQYF. CDR3 nucleotide sequence: TGTGCCAGCAGTTCTACAGGATACTACGAGCAGTACTTC.

This clonotype has a handful of counts. The CDR3, as DNA: TGTGCCAGCAGCGGACGACAGGGGGCAGGGGAAAAACTGTTTTTT. Translated, it gives CASSGRQGAGEKLFF. The chain joins TRBV2 to TRBJ1-4; the match to TRBD1 covers 10 bases. The length of the CDR3 is 15 residues. V lost 6 bases and J lost 8; bases outside the gene matches: 9. The germline V gene encodes CDR1 SNHLY and CDR2 FYNNEI.